These T cell receptor beta chains were read from a single sample in a study of metastatic and nonmetastatic thyroid tumors. TCRdb used MiXCR to call clones anew from the PCR reads. The sample holds about 20,000 clones, 24% seen once. What was sequenced was tumor tissue. Receptor source: a female donor with papillary thyroid cancer or a benign thyroid nodule (not recorded which). Some clones in this sample may be carry-over from other donors' samples. The CDR3 runs from the conserved cysteine through the conserved F or W. The order of the fields is V gene, J gene, D gene, clone size, CDR3 protein, CDR3 DNA. D genes are given only for firm matches. Not every row has a clone size; where given, it reads once, few, many or a size class.

TRBV28	TRBJ2-7	.	medium-sized	CASSPTGLLSSYEQYF	TGTGCCAGCAGTCCTACAGGGCTTTTAAGCTCCTACGAGCAGTACTTC
TRBV20-1	TRBJ2-3	TRBD1	few	CSAREGGTGATDTQYF	TGCAGTGCTAGAGAGGGAGGGACAGGGGCCACAGATACGCAGTATTTT
TRBV5-1	TRBJ2-6	TRBD1	many	CASTRLTGGDGANVLTF	TGCGCCAGCACCAGACTGACAGGGGGCGATGGGGCCAACGTCCTGACTTTC
TRBV6-2/TRBV6-3	TRBJ2-1	.	medium-sized	CASSYWDEQFF	TGTGCCAGCAGTTATTGGGATGAGCAGTTCTTC
TRBV27	TRBJ2-5	.	many	CASSLSALGMETQYF	TGTGCCAGCAGTTTATCGGCGCTAGGGATGGAGACCCAGTACTTC
TRBV28	TRBJ1-4	TRBD1	many	CASSLGQGANEKLFF	TGTGCCAGCAGTCTCGGACAGGGGGCGAATGAAAAACTGTTTTTT
TRBV10-2	TRBJ2-2	TRBD2	.	CASRMITGLAGGGLELFF	TGCGCCAGCCGTATGATCACCGGACTAGCGGGAGGTGGCTTGGAGCTGTTTTTT
TRBV29-1	TRBJ2-3	TRBD2	many	CSVRREGTWGTQYF	TGCAGCGTTCGGCGGGAGGGTACCTGGGGTACGCAGTATTTT
TRBV3-1	TRBJ2-3	.	.	CASSRLWSTDTQYF	TGTGCCAGCAGCCGCTTATGGAGTACAGATACGCAGTATTTT
TRBV27	TRBJ2-3	TRBD2	few	CSSSWGRERPFTDTQYF	TGTTCCAGCAGTTGGGGGAGGGAGCGTCCCTTCACAGATACGCAGTATTTT
TRBV20-1	TRBJ1-1	.	many	CSADPRQAGDTEAFF	TGCAGTGCTGATCCCAGACAGGCGGGGGACACTGAAGCTTTCTTT
TRBV6-5	TRBJ2-1	.	.	CASSYSRTDNEQFF	TGTGCCAGCAGTTACTCGCGGACGGACAATGAGCAGTTCTTC
TRBV30	TRBJ2-2	.	.	CAWSHLVQCPGELFF	TGTGCCTGGAGCCACCTCGTACAGTGTCCCGGGGAGCTGTTTTTT
TRBV28	TRBJ2-2	TRBD1	few	CASSIQGAVGELFF	TGTGCCAGTAGTATACAGGGGGCGGTCGGGGAGCTGTTTTTT
TRBV6-1	TRBJ1-2	.	many	CAGSERGYTF	TGTGCCGGCAGTGAACGGGGCTACACCTTC
TRBV20-1	TRBJ1-1	TRBD1	.	CSAPLRDRGTCGTEAFF	TGCAGTGCTCCACTCCGGGACAGGGGGACCTGTGGCACTGAAGCTTTCTTT
TRBV28	TRBJ2-7	.	medium-sized	CASNPRISYEQYF	TGTGCCAGCAATCCGAGAATCTCCTACGAGCAGTACTTC
TRBV28	TRBJ1-1	TRBD1	few	CASSRDRGLGKAFF	TGTGCCAGCAGCCGGGACAGGGGGCTGGGGAAAGCTTTCTTT
TRBV7-9	TRBJ1-6	.	many	CASSLPTANSPLHF	TGTGCCAGCAGCCTCCCGACAGCAAATTCACCCCTCCACTTT
TRBV11-3	TRBJ2-3	TRBD2	many	CASSWTSGSSTDTQYF	TGTGCCAGCAGCTGGACTAGCGGGTCTAGCACAGATACGCAGTATTTT
TRBV28	TRBJ1-5	.	.	CASRKGNEDNQSQHF	TGTGCCAGCAGGAAGGGGAATGAGGATAACCAGTCCCAGCATTTT
TRBV6-1	TRBJ1-3	.	.	CVSGGAHGNTIYF	TGTGTCAGCGGGGGAGCGCATGGAAACACCATATATTTT
TRBV18	TRBJ1-5	TRBD1	many	CASSPPAPRGSNQPQHF	TGTGCCAGCTCACCACCGGCCCCCAGGGGGAGCAATCAGCCCCAGCATTTT
TRBV5-1	TRBJ1-2	.	.	CASSLEGNYGYTF	TGCGCCAGCAGCTTGGAGGGGAACTATGGCTACACCTTC
TRBV28	TRBJ1-2	.	few	CASSLRQPANYGYTF	TGTGCCAGCAGTCTTAGACAGCCAGCTAACTATGGCTACACCTTC
TRBV7-2	TRBJ1-1	.	.	CASSITVGMNTEAFF	TGTGCCAGCTCAATTACCGTGGGTATGAACACTGAAGCTTTCTTT
TRBV20-1	TRBJ2-7	TRBD2	once	CSARPSSGRADISSYEQYF	TGCAGTGCTAGACCGTCTAGCGGGCGGGCAGATATTAGCTCCTACGAGCAGTACTTC
TRBV20-1	TRBJ1-6	.	.	CSDRKGVYSPLHF	TGCAGTGACCGCAAGGGGGTGTATTCACCCCTCCACTTT
TRBV20-1	TRBJ2-1	TRBD2	.	CSAALAGGLNEQFF	TGCAGTGCTGCACTAGCGGGAGGACTGAATGAGCAGTTCTTC
TRBV18	TRBJ2-1	.	.	CASSRGASPRNDEQFF	TGTGCCAGCTCACGGGGGGCCTCGCCACGTAACGATGAGCAGTTCTTC
TRBV5-1	TRBJ2-1	TRBD2	medium-sized	CASSSGLAGYNEQFF	TGCGCCAGCAGCTCCGGACTAGCGGGCTACAATGAGCAGTTCTTC
TRBV20-1	TRBJ2-5	.	.	CSANDGAGIKETQYF	TGCAGTGCCAACGATGGGGCAGGGATTAAAGAGACCCAGTACTTC
TRBV20-1	TRBJ2-3	TRBD2	.	CSAGVRTSGTDTQYF	TGCAGTGCGGGTGTTAGGACTAGCGGCACAGATACGCAGTATTTT
TRBV7-9	TRBJ2-7	TRBD1	many	CASSTGTGDSYEQYF	TGTGCCAGCAGCACAGGGACAGGGGACTCCTACGAGCAGTACTTC